Below, 20 T cell receptor beta chains from the same sample are listed, as sequenced in a study of T cell clusters in autoimmune cytopenias. TRB rearrangements were amplified by touch-down multiplex PCR with mixed TRB-A/B primers. TCRdb re-called the multiplex PCR reads and shows each CDR3 protein once, DNA omitted. The sample totals about 5,300 distinct CDR3 sequences. Each sample's input was 250 to 300 ng genomic DNA, 30,000 to 45,000 genome equivalents. These same data were also listed under a study on T cell repertoires in aging, cancer and after chemotherapy.

Sequences were obtained from peripheral blood. Receptors were obtained from a human donor in good health.

This clonotype is identified as medium-sized from frequency. The rearrangement uses TRBV30 and TRBJ2-7; TCRdb's assignment of TRBD2 cannot be checked, as there is no DNA. Per the germline V gene, CDR1 is GTSNPN and CDR2 is SVGIG (reference sequence). The CDR3 is made up of 11 amino acids. CDR3 residues: CAFSVSYEQYF.

V and J are TRBV6-5 and TRBJ1-6; TCRdb's D call, TRBD1, is unchecked because there is no DNA. The CDR3 consists of 15 residues. In germline, CDR1 is MNHEY, CDR2 SVGAGI. This CDR3 reads CASSYPLTYNSPLHF.

The chain links TRBV7-6 to TRBJ2-5; there is no DNA to check the TCRdb D call of TRBD2. This CDR3 is built from 15 residues. The V gene's germline CDR1 is SGHVS and CDR2 FNYEAQ. CDR3 amino acids: CASSIQGVPQETQYF. The variable domain in full, with the rest retrieved from reference TRBV7-6 and TRBJ2-5, is GAGVSQSPRYKVTKRGQDVALRCDPISGHVSLYWYRQALGQGPEFLTYFNYEAQQDKSGLPNDRFSAERPEGSISTLTIQRTEQRDSAMYRCASSIQGVPQETQYFGPGTRLLVL.

This clonotype is medium-sized (0.01 to 0.1%) by frequency. The gene calls are TRBV13 and TRBJ2-5; with no DNA, the TCRdb D assignment of TRBD2 cannot be verified. CDR3 length: 15 residues. Germline V CDR1 and CDR2: PRHDT, FYEKMQ (reference sequence). CDR3 in amino acids: CASNTLAGGQETQYF.

According to its frequency, this clonotype is medium-sized. The genes are TRBV29-1 and TRBJ1-1; with no DNA, the TCRdb D assignment of TRBD1 cannot be verified. From germline, CDR1 is SQVTM and CDR2 ANQGSEA. The CDR3 totals 12 residues. The CDR3 spells CSVETGMGEAFF. Full variable domain (rest looked up from reference TRBV29-1 and TRBJ1-1): SAVISQKPSRDICQRGTSLTIQCQVDSQVTMMFWYRQQPGQSLTLIATANQGSEATYESGFVIDKFPISRPNLTFSTLTVSNMSPEDSSIYLCSVETGMGEAFFGQGTRLTVV.

The chain carries TRBV5-6 and TRBJ1-1. The CDR3 is made up of 13 amino acids. CDR1 is SGHDT, CDR2 YYEEEE, per germline. The CDR3 reads CASSPGLTLEAFF.

The chain recombines TRBV12-3 or TRBV12-4 with TRBJ2-7; TCRdb's D call, TRBD2, is unchecked because there is no DNA. This CDR3 has 15 residues. CDR3 sequence: CASSPGTAGSYEQYF.

This clonotype counts as medium-sized (0.01 to 0.1%) by frequency. This chain uses TRBV30 with TRBJ1-1. This CDR3 has 11 amino acids. In germline, CDR1 is GTSNPN, CDR2 SVGIG (reference sequence). The CDR3 sequence: CAWSVVGEAFF.

This clonotype registers hyperexpanded by frequency. The J gene is TRBJ2-2, the V gene TRBV18. Looked up from germline, CDR1 is KGHSH and CDR2 is LQKENI. CDR3 length: 14 residues. The CDR3: CASSPTGLTGELFF.

The V and J genes are TRBV6-4 and TRBJ2-3. This CDR3 has 15 amino acids. CDR1 is MRHNA, CDR2 SNTAGT, per germline. Here the CDR3 reads CASSDWRASTDTQYF.

V is TRBV18 and J is TRBJ2-5; TCRdb's assignment of TRBD1 cannot be checked, as there is no DNA. CDR1 KGHSH and CDR2 LQKENI come from the germline V gene. CDR3 length: 15 residues. CDR3 region: CASSPGTGGAETQYF.

This clonotype shows up as medium-sized (0.01 to 0.1%) by frequency. The chain uses TRBV11-1 and TRBJ2-5; no DNA is available, so the TRBD2 call from TCRdb remains unchecked. The germline CDR1 and CDR2 sequences are SGHAT and FQDESV (reference sequence). The CDR3 has 14 residues. Here the CDR3 reads CASSYGTRQETQYF.

The chain combines TRBV10-1 with TRBJ2-7; no DNA is available, so the TRBD1 call from TCRdb remains unchecked. CDR3 size: 14 residues. Germline V gene data show CDR1 as WNHNN and CDR2 as SYGVQD (reference sequence). CDR3 region: CASSDHRGRYEQYF.

CDR3 protein: CASSQDGNTEAFF. The genes are TRBV6-1 and TRBJ1-1. The CDR3 runs to 13 residues. Germline V gene sequence: CDR1 MNHNS, CDR2 SASEGT.

This chain links TRBV19 with TRBJ2-4; as DNA is missing, the TRBD2 call by TCRdb cannot be tested. The germline gives CDR1 LNHDA, CDR2 SQIVND (reference sequence). This CDR3 spans 18 amino acids. The CDR3 loop is CASSIDGGGGASKNIQYF.

This clonotype is labeled medium-sized based on frequency. The chain uses TRBV6-5 and TRBJ2-1; TCRdb picks TRBD2, but there is no DNA to check that call. CDR3 size: 17 residues. In germline, CDR1 is MNHEY, CDR2 SVGAGI. CDR3 protein: CASSTQIAGGPYNEQFF.

Frequency places this clonotype as medium-sized. The V call is TRBV19, the J call TRBJ1-5; TCRdb selects TRBD1, and the lack of DNA leaves this call unchecked. This CDR3 is built from 15 residues. Germline V gene sequence: CDR1 LNHDA, CDR2 SQIVND (reference sequence). CDR3: CASGSQGGGNQPQHF.

This clonotype counts as medium-sized by frequency. J is TRBJ1-1 and V is TRBV29-1; absent DNA, TCRdb's TRBD1 call cannot be checked. There are 13 residues in the CDR3. Germline V CDR1 and CDR2: SQVTM, ANQGSEA. CDR3 region: CSVNRVLNTEAFF.

The chain carries TRBV27 and TRBJ1-2. The CDR3 loop spans 14 amino acids. Looked up from germline, CDR1 is MNHEY and CDR2 is SMNVEV (reference sequence). CDR3 sequence reads: CASSLSPENYGYTF.

The chain combines TRBV6-5 with TRBJ1-2; TCRdb's assignment of TRBD1 cannot be checked, as there is no DNA. This CDR3 contains 14 residues. The germline V gene encodes CDR1 MNHEY and CDR2 SVGAGI. This chain's CDR3 is CASKLTGGNYGYTF.